One and the same sample provided the 24 T cell receptor beta chains below, sequenced in a study of circulating CD8 cells and anti-PD-1 response in melanoma. From live CD3+CD8+TCRalphabeta+ cells, four PD-1 and/or TIGIT subsets were sorted. Each library started from about 14 ng of total RNA using the QIAseq Immune Repertoire TCR panel. From the reads, TCRdb called clonotypes with MiXCR, one entry per CDR3 protein. The profile shows about 460 distinct CDR3 sequences, approximately 8% of them singletons. This specimen consisted of CD8+ T cells from PBMCs, obtained at baseline or after one month of anti-PD-1 therapy (not recorded which). The receptors stem from a human donor with melanoma.

This clonotype ranks as medium-sized. The gene calls are TRBV28 and TRBJ2-2; D possibly corresponds to TRBD2 (5 bases). The CDR3 has 15 residues. Trimming removed 5 bases from V and 7 bases from J, with 17 bases in between. The germline V gene encodes CDR1 MDHEN and CDR2 SYDVKM. CDR3: CASSPSFPRGGELFF. The CDR3, as DNA: TGTGCCAGCAGTCCCTCGTTCCCACGGGGCGGGGAGCTGTTTTTT.

Relative to its sample, this clonotype is medium-sized (0.01 to 0.1%). The V call is TRBV19, the J call TRBJ2-1, with D unclear. The CDR3 length is 15 residues. Per the germline V gene, CDR1 is LNHDA and CDR2 is SQIVND (reference sequence). With 3 bases removed from V and 6 bases from J, the gap between germline ends came to 15 bases. The DNA of the CDR3 is TGTGCCAGTAGTATCTTAAGGGTCCCCAGCAATGAGCAGTTCTTC. Protein: CASSILRVPSNEQFF.

In this sample, this clonotype is large (0.1 to 1%). The chain recombines TRBV28 with TRBJ2-3; 16 bases line up with TRBD2. V shed 6 bases, J shed 5 bases, and the junction held 8 bases outside the gene matches. The germline gives CDR1 MDHEN, CDR2 SYDVKM. CDR3 length: 17 residues. The CDR3 DNA reads as TGTGCCAGCAGCACGGGACTAGCGGGGGGGCTAAGAGATACGCAGTATTTT. Residues: CASSTGLAGGLRDTQYF.

Turning to this clonotype: The CDR3 end shows no conserved phenylalanine or tryptophan, and so a read error is likely. The limits of the CDR3 on the DNA are not certain, so only TCRdb's listed CDR3 is given. The chain employs TRBV19 and TRBJ1-5. Germline CDR1 and CDR2: LNHDA and SQIVND (reference sequence). The length of the CDR3 is 13 amino acids, counting both ends. The CDR3 loop reads CASSWRANQPQHS.

In this sample, this clonotype is medium-sized. The V and J genes are TRBV20-1 and TRBJ2-5; D is unresolved. The CDR3 loop spans 14 amino acids. Germline V gene data show CDR1 as DFQATT and CDR2 as SNEGSKA (reference sequence). V was cut by 2 bases and J by 0 bases, with 10 bases left in between. CDR3 residues: CSARLSRNQETQYF. CDR3 coding DNA: TGCAGTGCTAGACTATCCCGGAACCAAGAGACCCAGTACTTC.

The V call is TRBV29-1, the J call TRBJ2-1, with TRBD1 matching 9 bases. Per germline, CDR1 SQVTM and CDR2 ANQGSEA. The CDR3 consists of 17 residues. Germline trimming cut 5 bases from V and 1 base from J; bases unmatched to any gene: 12. The CDR3 spells CSVTGQGAPASYNEQFF. The CDR3 nucleotides read TGCAGCGTTACGGGACAGGGAGCTCCAGCATCCTACAATGAGCAGTTCTTC.

V gene TRBV19 combines with J gene TRBJ2-1; a possible D gene is TRBD2 (6 bases). The CDR3 sequence is 11 residues long. Germline V gene data show CDR1 as LNHDA and CDR2 as SQIVND (reference sequence). The CDR3 coding sequence is TGTGGGGCGGGATTATATAATGAGCAGTTCTTC. Its protein is CGAGLYNEQFF.

This clonotype qualifies as large (0.1 to 1%). V gene TRBV28 combines with J gene TRBJ2-7; the D gene is possibly TRBD2 (5 bases). The CDR3 totals 13 residues. V lost 7 bases and J 3 bases, leaving 13 bases between the germline ends. Germline V gene sequence: CDR1 MDHEN, CDR2 SYDVKM. The CDR3 here is CASTGGAFYEQYF. The CDR3, as DNA: TGTGCCAGCACAGGAGGAGCCTTCTACGAGCAGTACTTC.

This clonotype is judged large (0.1 to 1%). This chain uses TRBV29-1 with TRBJ2-6; D is possibly TRBD2 (5 bases). The CDR3 is made up of 17 amino acids. CDR1 and CDR2 (germline): SQVTM, ANQGSEA. V lost 2 bases and J 1 base, leaving 15 bases between the germline ends. The chain's CDR3 is CSVEMEDKDSGANVLTF. CDR3 in DNA: TGCAGCGTTGAAATGGAGGATAAAGATTCTGGGGCCAACGTCCTGACTTTC.

By share of the sample, this clonotype is large. V usage is TRBV29-1 and J usage is TRBJ2-2; TRBD1 agrees at 7 bases. The CDR3 sequence is 11 residues long. With 6 bases clipped from V and 5 bases from J, the junction kept 0 bases outside the gene matches. CDR1 SQVTM and CDR2 ANQGSEA come from the germline V gene. The CDR3 DNA reads TGCAGCGTGGGACAGACCGGGGAGCTGTTTTTT. Its translation is CSVGQTGELFF.

This clonotype was picked up a small number of times. The V gene is TRBV20-1, the J gene TRBJ2-1, with TRBD2 identical over 10 bases. The J segment lost 8 bases and the V segment lost 6 bases, leaving 7 bases of the junction unmatched. Germline V gene data show CDR1 as DFQATT and CDR2 as SNEGSKA (reference sequence). The CDR3 has 13 residues. The DNA for the CDR3 is TGCAGTGCCTCTTCTAGCGGGGGTGATGAGCAGTTCTTC. This gives the protein CSASSSGGDEQFF.

By share, this clonotype ranks as medium-sized. It may be a read error: a sequence one base away is much more abundant. The chain has TRBV19 and TRBJ1-4, with D unclear. Germline CDR1 is LNHDA and CDR2 is SQIVND (reference sequence). CDR3 length: 12 residues. The CDR3 DNA reads as TGTGCCAGTAGTGCCGGCAATGAAAAACTGCTTTTT. Encoded protein: CASSAGNEKLLF.

This clonotype rates as large. This sequence joins TRBV5-5 and TRBJ2-2; D is perhaps TRBD1 (6 bases). V dropped 4 bases and J dropped 2 bases, with 9 bases sitting between them. CDR1 is SGHKS, CDR2 YYEKEE, per germline (reference sequence). The CDR3 totals 14 residues. The CDR3 region has the DNA TGTGCCAGCAGCCGACAGGATAACACCGGGGAGCTGTTTTTT. Amino acid sequence: CASSRQDNTGELFF. Looking up the rest from reference TRBV5-5 and TRBJ2-2 gives the full variable domain: DAGVTQSPTHLIKTRGQQVTLRCSPISGHKSVSWYQQVLGQGPQFIFQYYEKEERGRGNFPDRFSARQFPNYSSELNVNALLLGDSALYLCASSRQDNTGELFFGEGSRLTVL.

By share, this clonotype ranks as medium-sized. This chain uses TRBV29-1 with TRBJ2-1; 14 nucleotides align to TRBD2. The CDR3 has 15 amino acids. The germline V gene has CDR1 SQVTM and CDR2 ANQGSEA. V gave up 4 bases and J gave up 4 bases; unmatched junction bases: 3. In DNA form, the CDR3 reads TGCAGCGTTGTGACTAGCGGGGGGGAATACAATGAGCAGTTCTTC. Translation gives CSVVTSGGEYNEQFF.

This clonotype was counted a few times. The chain is built from TRBV28 and TRBJ2-7; D remains ambiguous. The CDR3 runs 14 residues. Germline V gives CDR1 MDHEN, CDR2 SYDVKM. V lost 3 bases to trimming and J lost 6 bases, with 15 bases between them. This CDR3 reads CASSFLGPAIEQYF. The CDR3 nucleotides are TGTGCCAGCAGTTTTTTGGGCCCGGCCATCGAGCAGTACTTC.

This clonotype is large within its sample. The chain combines TRBV2 with TRBJ2-5; TRBD1 or TRBD2 may be the D gene (6 bases each). Per germline, CDR1 SNHLY and CDR2 FYNNEI. The CDR3 covers 15 residues. Trimming cost V 9 bases and J 2 bases, with 19 bases left between them. The CDR3, as DNA: TGTGCCAGGGGGGTCAACAGGGACTTTCAAGAGACCCAGTACTTC. As protein: CARGVNRDFQETQYF.

Notes on this clonotype: The junction differs from germline at one of its ends, possibly a read error. The chain combines TRBV5-5 with TRBJ2-7; 9 bases agree with TRBD2. Germline CDR1 and CDR2: SGHKS and YYEKEE (reference sequence). CDR3 length: 14 residues. The CDR3 sequence is CASSLTSGRLERYF. The CDR3 coding sequence is TGTGCCAGTAGTTTGACTAGCGGCCGTCTCGAGCGGTACTTC.

Judged by abundance, this clonotype is large. The rearrangement joins TRBV20-1 to TRBJ2-2, with D perhaps matching TRBD1 or TRBD2 (5 bases each). CDR3 length equals 14 residues. V lost 6 bases and J lost 5, with 16 bases in between. CDR1 and CDR2 from the germline V gene are DFQATT and SNEGSKA (reference sequence). CDR3 protein: CSARAGAETGELFF. CDR3 DNA sequence: TGCAGTGCCCGGGCCGGGGCAGAAACCGGGGAGCTGTTTTTT.

This clonotype is large (0.1 to 1%). V usage is TRBV23-1 and J usage is TRBJ2-3; 7 bases are a match to TRBD1. TRBV23-1 is reported as an ORF; its role is uncertain. This CDR3 region has 16 residues. V shed 2 bases, J shed 2 bases, and the junction held 7 bases outside the gene matches. CDR3 in DNA: TGCGCCAGCAGTCAACACACAGGGGCCATCACAGATACGCAGTATTTT. Its translation is CASSQHTGAITDTQYF.

This clonotype is termed medium-sized (0.01 to 0.1%). The chain is built from TRBV29-1 and TRBJ2-1, with TRBD2 as a possible D gene (6 bases). This CDR3 is 14 amino acids long. V lost 7 bases to trimming and J lost 7 bases, with 20 bases between them. Looked up from germline, CDR1 is SQVTM and CDR2 is ANQGSEA. The DNA for the CDR3 is TGCAGCGCGCCGGGCTCCTCAGGAGGGAATGAGCAGTTCTTC. Amino acids: CSAPGSSGGNEQFF.

Relative to its sample, this clonotype is large (0.1 to 1%). The chain joins TRBV19 to TRBJ2-1; TRBD2 is a possible D gene (6 bases). Between the trimmed V and J ends, which lost 5 bases and 2 bases, there was a span of 7 bases. The CDR3 extends over 13 amino acids. CDR1 and CDR2 from the germline V gene are LNHDA and SQIVND (reference sequence). The CDR3 DNA follows: TGTGCCAGTAGTGCGGGACCCTACAATGAGCAGTTCTTC. The encoded protein is CASSAGPYNEQFF.

By sample fraction, this clonotype is large. This rearrangement joins TRBV2 to TRBJ2-7; the D is unclear. Germline V gene data show CDR1 as SNHLY and CDR2 as FYNNEI. V lost 6 bases and J lost 3, with 6 bases in between. The CDR3 consists of 11 residues. The DNA of the CDR3 is TGTGCCAGCAGGAACCTCTACGAGCAGTACTTC. This translates into CASRNLYEQYF.

By its share, this clonotype is large. The chain recombines TRBV29-1 with TRBJ2-1, with D maybe TRBD2 (5 bases). The germline CDR1 and CDR2 sequences are SQVTM and ANQGSEA. The CDR3 extends over 12 amino acids. V lost 6 bases and J lost 6, with 12 bases in between. This chain's CDR3 is CSVIGEINEQFF. The CDR3 DNA sequence: TGCAGCGTGATTGGGGAGATCAATGAGCAGTTCTTC.

Judged by abundance, this clonotype is large. The chain couples TRBV28 to TRBJ2-7, with 8 bases matching TRBD2. The germline V gene has CDR1 MDHEN and CDR2 SYDVKM. The CDR3 has 17 residues. V dropped 4 bases and J dropped 2; count of bases not matched to a gene: 13. CDR3 in DNA: TGTGCCAGCAGTTATGGACCCGGACGGGGGGGAACCTACGAGCAGTACTTC. Encoded protein: CASSYGPGRGGTYEQYF.